Reported below is one TCR beta chain. Arm-PCR of CDR3 regions with iRepertoire HTBI primers generated TCR beta libraries. TCRdb ran MiXCR on the multiplex PCR reads and lists one entry per CDR3 protein. The table lists hundreds of thousands of distinct CDR3 sequences, around 15% of them singletons. Time point in this sample: newly diagnosed GD, antithyroid drugs for less than 3 months. Extracted RNA from PBMCs served as the source of the TCR library. This entry belongs to a study of regulatory T cells in long-lasting Graves disease. This CDR3 has 17 residues. Looked up from germline, CDR1 is MDHEN and CDR2 is SYDVKM. V gave up 1 base and J gave up 9 bases; unmatched junction bases: 14. These data are also associated with another study on T cells in Graves' hyperthyroidism and ophthalmopathy. This second study notes: First-round RT-PCR targeting the TCR CDR3 was performed with the HTBI primer set. Separation of ophthalmopathy from stable hyperthyroidism was achieved by a 13 V-J model.

The sample in question was peripheral blood mononuclear cells (PBMCs), obtained at new diagnosis, from a patient treated with antithyroid drugs. The TCR originated in a woman in her twenties or thirties with Graves disease. The rearrangement joins TRBV28 to TRBJ2-1; 8 bases map to TRBD2. The CDR3 bases are TGTGCCAGCAGTTTATTCCATTTATCGGGAGGGCCTAGTGAGCAGTTCTTC. It encodes CASSLFHLSGGPSEQFF.